The 14 T cell receptor beta chains below all came from one sample that was sequenced in a study of T cells in Graves' hyperthyroidism and ophthalmopathy. TCR beta CDR3 regions were amplified from RNA transcripts. Initially, a first-round RT-PCR of the TCR CDR3 employed the HTBI primer set. TCRdb recomputed calls from the multiplex PCR reads with MiXCR, one row per CDR3 protein. Of about 180,000 distinct CDR3 sequences listed, over 15% are singletons. Sequenced sample: blood. The receptors here all came from a woman between 50 and 59 years old with Graves' hyperthyroidism.

In this sample, this clonotype turned up a few times. The chain couples TRBV4-1 to TRBJ1-1; D not resolved. CDR3 length equals 13 residues. The germline CDR1 and CDR2 sequences are MGHRA and YSYEKL. With 1 base removed from V and 0 bases from J, the gap between germline ends came to 3 bases. The CDR3 reads CASSQGVNTEAFF. As DNA, the CDR3 is TGCGCCAGCAGCCAAGGGGTGAACACTGAAGCTTTCTTT.

This chain joins TRBV2 and TRBJ2-5; weak D call: TRBD1 (6 bases). This CDR3 contains 12 residues. Trimming took 6 bases from V and 9 from J, leaving 14 bases between them. Germline lookup yields CDR1 SNHLY and CDR2 FYNNEI. CDR3 region: CASRGARPPQYF. The CDR3, as DNA: TGTGCCAGCAGGGGGGCTAGGCCCCCCCAGTACTTC.

This clonotype was counted ten times or more. The chain uses TRBV15 and TRBJ1-1; D uncertain. This CDR3 contains 13 residues. Germline V lookup: CDR1 LNHNV, CDR2 YYDKDF (reference sequence). V lost 4 bases and J 1 base, leaving 7 bases between the germline ends. The CDR3: CATSTATNTEAFF. The CDR3 nucleotides are TGTGCCACCAGCACGGCCACGAACACTGAAGCTTTCTTT.

In this sample, this clonotype turned up many times. The chain joins TRBV12-3 or TRBV12-4 to TRBJ1-1; the D gene is possibly TRBD1 (5 bases). The CDR3 is 13 amino acids. Trimming removed 6 bases at V and 1 base at J, with 9 bases between. The CDR3 spells CASRDSANTEAFF. CDR3 sequence (DNA): TGTGCCAGCAGAGACAGTGCGAACACTGAAGCTTTCTTT.

This clonotype was recorded at least ten times. An end of the junction does not agree with germline; a read error may underlie this. The chain joins TRBV5-1 to TRBJ1-1, with TRBD1 matching over 7 bases. The CDR3 spans 15 residues. CDR1 is SGHRS, CDR2 YFSETQ, per germline. CDR3 nucleotides: TGTGCCAGCAGTTTTACCGGGACAGCGAACACTGAAGCTTTCTTT. Protein product: CASSFTGTANTEAFF. The variable domain in full, with the rest retrieved from reference TRBV5-1 and TRBJ1-1, is KAGVTQTPRYLIKTRGQQVTLSCSPISGHRSVSWYQQTPGQGLQFLFEYFSETQRNKGNFPGRFSGRQFSNSRSEMNVSTLELGDSALYLCASSFTGTANTEAFFGQGTRLTVV.

A few counts support this clonotype. The chain is built from TRBV7-8 and TRBJ1-3, with D uncertain. The CDR3 contains 17 residues. Germline CDR1 reads SGHVS; CDR2 reads FQNEAQ. V dropped 0 bases and J dropped 2 bases, with 14 bases sitting between them. The CDR3 here is CASSLAKTRAPGNTIYF. CDR3 sequence (DNA): TGTGCCAGCAGCTTAGCGAAGACTCGTGCACCTGGAAACACCATATATTTT.

This clonotype was recorded many times. This rearrangement joins TRBV6-5 to TRBJ1-1; D gene unclear. This CDR3 has 15 residues. CDR1 MNHEY and CDR2 SVGAGI come from the germline V gene. Trimming cost V 1 base and J 3 bases, with 12 bases left between them. For the CDR3, the DNA is TGTGCCAGCAGTTACTTATCCGGGAGGGACACTGAAGCTTTCTTT. Protein product: CASSYLSGRDTEAFF.

This clonotype showed up many times. The rearrangement joins TRBV5-6 to TRBJ2-3; 12 bases agree with TRBD2. CDR3 length: 17 residues. Per germline, CDR1 SGHDT and CDR2 YYEEEE. V was pared by 7 bases and J by 4 bases, with 13 bases of the junction left unmatched. CDR3 nucleotides: TGTGCCAGCGAACCGGGACTAGCGGGTCTGAGCGCAGATACGCAGTATTTT. Its translation: CASEPGLAGLSADTQYF.

Many counts were recorded for this clonotype. The chain recombines TRBV6-1 with TRBJ2-2; D remains ambiguous. The germline V and J ends were trimmed by 5 bases and 0 bases, with 22 bases remaining between them. The CDR3 has 19 residues. Germline V gene data show CDR1 as MNHNS and CDR2 as SASEGT. The CDR3 DNA reads TGTGCCAGCAGTCGCGCCGGGCCTGCCAAGATCGCGAACACCGGGGAGCTGTTTTTT. Translating it yields CASSRAGPAKIANTGELFF.

There are a few counts of this clonotype. This sequence may be a read error, since a much larger clone differs from it by one base. In DNA, the CDR3 is TGTGCCAGCAGCGGGGCAGATAACTATGGCTACACCTTC. Its protein is CASSGADNYGYTF. This chain joins TRBV6-2 or TRBV6-3 and TRBJ1-2; D might be TRBD1 (5 bases). V dropped 6 bases and J dropped 1 base, with 9 bases sitting between them. The CDR3 covers 13 residues. Germline CDR1 is MNHEY and CDR2 is SVGEGT.

This clonotype was seen at least ten times. The chain carries TRBV2 and TRBJ1-4, with TRBD1 as a possible D gene (5 bases). The CDR3 covers 13 residues. CDR1 SNHLY and CDR2 FYNNEI come from the germline V gene. Trimming shortened V by 7 bases and J by 8 bases, and 14 bases separated the two germline ends. For the CDR3, the DNA is TGTGCCAGCATCACGGGCCGGGGCGAAAAACTGTTTTTT. This sequence encodes CASITGRGEKLFF.

In the case of this clonotype: With a much larger clone just one base away, this may be a read error. Likely a read error: the CDR3 ends without its conserved phenylalanine or tryptophan. The J gene is TRBJ1-2, the V gene TRBV5-1; no firm D call. The ends were cut back, 4 bases at V and 4 bases at J, with 14 bases in the middle. The V gene's germline CDR1 is SGHRS and CDR2 YFSETQ. This CDR3 contains 14 residues. The CDR3 protein is CASSPAGDPYGYTL. In nucleotides, the CDR3 is TGCGCCAGCAGCCCTGCCGGGGATCCCTATGGCTACACCCTC.

The chain joins TRBV6-1 to TRBJ2-5, with D unresolved. From germline, CDR1 is MNHNS and CDR2 SASEGT. V dropped 7 bases and J dropped 2 bases, with 5 bases sitting between them. This CDR3 spans 11 amino acids. The CDR3 loop reads CASTYQETQYF. CDR3 bases: TGTGCCAGCACGTATCAAGAGACCCAGTACTTC.

This clonotype was counted only a few times. This chain links TRBV20-1 with TRBJ1-6; D gene ambiguous. The V end lost 3 bases, the J end lost 4 bases, and 10 bases lay between the germline ends. The CDR3 is 14 residues long. Germline assignment: CDR1 DFQATT and CDR2 SNEGSKA (reference sequence). CDR3 DNA: TGCAGTGCTAGTCGAAGGGATTATAATTCACCCCTCCACTTT. Its protein product is CSASRRDYNSPLHF.